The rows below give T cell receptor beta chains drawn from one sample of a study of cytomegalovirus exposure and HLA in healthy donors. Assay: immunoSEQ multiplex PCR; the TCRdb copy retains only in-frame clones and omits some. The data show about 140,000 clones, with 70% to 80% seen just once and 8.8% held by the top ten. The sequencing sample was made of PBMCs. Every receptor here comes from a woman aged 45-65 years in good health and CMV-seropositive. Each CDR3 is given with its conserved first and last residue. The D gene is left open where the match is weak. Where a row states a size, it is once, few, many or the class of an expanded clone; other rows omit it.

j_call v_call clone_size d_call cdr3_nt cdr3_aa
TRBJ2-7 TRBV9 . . TGTGCCAGCAGCGTAGGGGCACAGCAGTACTTC CASSVGAQQYF
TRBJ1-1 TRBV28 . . TGTGCCAGCAGTTCGGGCGGGTACACTGAAGCTTTCTTT CASSSGGYTEAFF
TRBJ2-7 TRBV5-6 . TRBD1 TGTGCCAGCAGCCCGGGGACAGGGAGGACCTACGAGCAGTACTTC CASSPGTGRTYEQYF
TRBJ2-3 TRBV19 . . TGTGCCACCCAGATGAGAGGGGGTAGCGGGCCCAGCACAGATACGCAGTATTTT CATQMRGGSGPSTDTQYF
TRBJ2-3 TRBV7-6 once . TGTGCCAGCAGCTTCGGGGGTGTAGGCACAGATACGCAGTATTTT CASSFGGVGTDTQYF
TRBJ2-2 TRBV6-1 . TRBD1 TGTGCCAGCACTAAAACAGGGGGGAACACCGGGGAGCTGTTTTTT CASTKTGGNTGELFF
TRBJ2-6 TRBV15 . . TGTGCCACCAGCAGAGAGCTACAGAGCTCTGGGGCCAACGTCCTGACTTTC CATSRELQSSGANVLTF
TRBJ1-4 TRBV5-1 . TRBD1 TGCGCCAGCGGTTTGACAGGGGAGGTTGAAAAACTGTTTTTT CASGLTGEVEKLFF
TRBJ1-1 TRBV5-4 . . TGTGCCAGCAGCTCCTCGCGCACTGAAGCTTTCTTT CASSSSRTEAFF
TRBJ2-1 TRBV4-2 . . TGTGCCAGCGGAGCCACGAGCTCCTACAATGAGCAGTTCTTC CASGATSSYNEQFF
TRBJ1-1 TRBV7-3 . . TGTGCCAGCAGCGCGTCGATGAACACTGAAGCTTTCTTT CASSASMNTEAFF
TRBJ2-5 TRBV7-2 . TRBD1 TGTGCCAGCAGCGGACAGGGAGGAGAAGAGACCCAGTACTTC CASSGQGGEETQYF
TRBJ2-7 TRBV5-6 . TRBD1 TGTGCCAGCAGCTTGACTCCGGGACAGGGGAGGGAGCAGTACTTC CASSLTPGQGREQYF
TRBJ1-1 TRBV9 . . TGTGCCAGCAGCGTAGGCCCTCCGGGGACTGAAGCTTTCTTT CASSVGPPGTEAFF
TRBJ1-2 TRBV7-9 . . TGTGCCAGCAGCTTAGGACAGTTCTATGGCTACACCTTC CASSLGQFYGYTF
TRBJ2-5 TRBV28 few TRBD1 TGTGCCAGCAGCCGGGACAGGGGAGGAGTTGGAGAGACCCAGTACTTC CASSRDRGGVGETQYF
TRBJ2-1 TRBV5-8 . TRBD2 TGTGCCAGCAGCTGGCGGGGGGTAAGGGACAATGAGCAGTTCTTC CASSWRGVRDNEQFF
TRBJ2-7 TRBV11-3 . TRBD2 TGTGCCAGCAGCTTAGATAGCGGGCCTCTCTACGAGCAGTACTTC CASSLDSGPLYEQYF
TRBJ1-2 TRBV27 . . TGTGCCAGCACTGGAGGTAACTATGGCTACACCTTC CASTGGNYGYTF
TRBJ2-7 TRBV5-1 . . TGCGCCAGCAGCTCAAATCGGTCGGCAGGGGACTACGAGCAGTACTTC CASSSNRSAGDYEQYF
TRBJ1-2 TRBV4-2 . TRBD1 TGTGCCAGCAGCCAAGTATTCTCAGGGGGCAACCAAGCTAACTATGGCTACACCTTC CASSQVFSGGNQANYGYTF
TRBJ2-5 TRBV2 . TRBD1 TGTGCCAGCAGTTTGGACAGGGAAGAGACCCAGTACTTC CASSLDREETQYF
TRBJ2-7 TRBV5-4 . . TGTGCCAGCAGCTTTGGCACATACTACGAGCAGTACTTC CASSFGTYYEQYF
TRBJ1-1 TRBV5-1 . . TGCGCCAGCATTTTTCGGGACTCTCGAACAAGTGAAGCTTTCTTT CASIFRDSRTSEAFF
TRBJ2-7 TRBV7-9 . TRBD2 TGTGCCAGCAGTGCCGACCTAGCGGGTTACTACGAGCAGTACTTC CASSADLAGYYEQYF
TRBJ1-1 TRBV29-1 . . TGCAGCGTTGAAGGGTACAGAGAAGCTTTCTTT CSVEGYREAFF
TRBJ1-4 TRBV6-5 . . TGTGCCAGCCGGGAGGGGCCAAGTGAAAAACTGTTTTTT CASREGPSEKLFF
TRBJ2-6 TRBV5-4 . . TGTGCCAGCAGCTCCGTCGGAGGGAACTCTGGGGCCAACGTCCTGACTTTC CASSSVGGNSGANVLTF
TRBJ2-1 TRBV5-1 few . TGCGCCAGCAGCTTGGAGCACCCCAACAATGAGCAGTTCTTC CASSLEHPNNEQFF
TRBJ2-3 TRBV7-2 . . TGTGCCAGCAGCCCCGGGGATCACGGCACAGATACGCAGTATTTT CASSPGDHGTDTQYF
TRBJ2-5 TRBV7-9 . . TGTGCCAGCAGCCAAGCTTTAGGCAGGGGAGGGGAGTACCAAGAGACCCAGTACTTC CASSQALGRGGEYQETQYF
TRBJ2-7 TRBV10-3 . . TGTGCCAGCAAGGGTGCGGGGGACATCTACGAGCAGTACTTC CASKGAGDIYEQYF
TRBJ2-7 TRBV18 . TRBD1 TGTGCCAGCTCACCACTACAGGGGGACGAGCAGTACTTC CASSPLQGDEQYF
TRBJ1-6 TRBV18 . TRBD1 TGTGCCAGCTCACCAAACACAGGGGTGGGTGGAAATTCACCCCTCCACTTT CASSPNTGVGGNSPLHF
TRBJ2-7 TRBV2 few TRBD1 TGTGCCAGCAGCGACCAGGGACAGGAATACGAGCAGTACTTC CASSDQGQEYEQYF
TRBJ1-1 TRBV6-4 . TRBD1 TGTGCCAGCAGGCCGGGACAGGGGGCGTTCAAAGCTTTCTTT CASRPGQGAFKAFF
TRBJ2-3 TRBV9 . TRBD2 TGTGCCAGCAGCGTCTCCGGGGGGTCAGATACGCAGTATTTT CASSVSGGSDTQYF
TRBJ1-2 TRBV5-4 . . TGTGCCAGCACCCTACCCGGAGACTATGGCTACACCTTC CASTLPGDYGYTF
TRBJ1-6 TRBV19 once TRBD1 TGTGCCAGTAGGAGGCAGGGGGGATCACCCCTCCACTTT CASRRQGGSPLHF
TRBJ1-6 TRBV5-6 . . TGTGCCAGCAGCTCGGGAGGGGGGAGTAGTTCACCCCTCCACTTT CASSSGGGSSSPLHF
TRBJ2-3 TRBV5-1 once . TGCGCCAGCAGCCCACCAGAAGTTGCGGGTGAGGATACGCAGTATTTT CASSPPEVAGEDTQYF
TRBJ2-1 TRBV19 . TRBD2 TGTGCCAGTAGTCCGACTTGGACTAGCGGGGGGGCCGATGAGCAGTTCTTC CASSPTWTSGGADEQFF
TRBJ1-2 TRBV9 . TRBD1 TGTGCCAGCAGCGTAGAGTGGGGACAGGGGGCGCAGGATGGCTACACCTTC CASSVEWGQGAQDGYTF
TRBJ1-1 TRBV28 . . TGTGCCAGCAGTTTGGGCTCAGGGTTTCGGACTGAAGCTTTCTTT CASSLGSGFRTEAFF
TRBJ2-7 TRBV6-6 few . TGTGCCAGCAGTTACGAGGGTTACGAGCAGTACTTC CASSYEGYEQYF
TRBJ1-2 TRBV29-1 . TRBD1 TGCAGCGTTGACCCCACAGGGGCGCTCAACTATGGCTACACCTTC CSVDPTGALNYGYTF
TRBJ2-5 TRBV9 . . TGTGCCAGCAGCGTATCAGCGGCACAAGAGACCCAGTACTTC CASSVSAAQETQYF
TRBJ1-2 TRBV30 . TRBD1 TGTGCCTGGAGTGTGGATACAGGGGGTACCTATGGCTACACCTTC CAWSVDTGGTYGYTF
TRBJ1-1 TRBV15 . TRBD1 TGTGCCACCAGCAGAGCTCCCACTAGACAGGGCGCTGAAGCTTTCTTT CATSRAPTRQGAEAFF